Below, 30 T cell receptor beta chains from the same sample are listed, as sequenced in a study of tumor-infiltrating lymphocytes in primary liver carcinoma. The study co-extracted DNA and RNA from approximately 20-30 mg of unsorted bulk tissue. With roughly 540 ng total RNA as template and a constant-region primer, TCR beta cDNA was made. Slightly modified ARM-PCR with three nested multiplex PCR rounds yielded TCR beta libraries. TRBV1-TRBV30 forward primers paired with a C-beta reverse primer were used in the first two PCR rounds, which ran roughly 9 cycles each. TCRdb independently ran MiXCR on the multiplex PCR reads; one entry per CDR3 protein. Found here are about 30,000 distinct CDR3 sequences, 70% to 80% of them singletons; the top ten hold 25% to 35%. The material sequenced was liver tumor tissue from sampling region 3. Subset meaning: tumor region T3, left-lateral pole. The source is a woman younger than 45 with primary liver carcinoma and hepatitis B virus infection.

Worth noting for this clonotype: The conserved phenylalanine or tryptophan normally closing the CDR3 is absent here, so this likely arose from a read error. The DNA is omitted, as the CDR3 cannot be located on it reliably, and the CDR3 follows TCRdb's listing. The J gene is TRBJ2-7, the V gene TRBV7-8. Per the germline V gene, CDR1 is SGHVS and CDR2 is FQNEAQ. The CDR3 adds up to 14 amino acids, both ends counted. CDR3 in amino acids: CASSLEPVSYEHYL.

The chain employs TRBV29-1 and TRBJ1-2; D possibly corresponds to TRBD1 (6 bases). The CDR3 is 11 residues long. CDR1 is SQVTM and CDR2 is ANQGSEA in the germline V gene. This CDR3 reads CGGGGFDGYTF. Here the CDR3 DNA reads TGCGGCGGGGGGGGCTTCGATGGCTACACCTTC.

With respect to this clonotype: Its ends do not fully match the called genes, so a read error is possible. The chain carries TRBV11-1 and TRBJ2-2; D is perhaps TRBD2 (6 bases). Germline V gives CDR1 SGHAT, CDR2 FQDESV (reference sequence). This CDR3 region has 16 residues. DNA for the CDR3: TGTGCCTGCAGCTTAGTGGGGGGTACGAACACCGGGAAGCAGTTTTTT. Its translation is CACSLVGGTNTGKQFF.

Remarks on this clonotype: The junction and the germline gene differ at one end; a read error may be behind it. V usage is TRBV11-2 and J usage is TRBJ2-1, with D hard to call. CDR1 is SGHAT, CDR2 FQNNGV, per germline. This CDR3 has 16 amino acids. CDR3 sequence (DNA): TGTACCAGCAGCACCTCTCTAGTGGGCGGATACAATGAGCAGTCCTTC. This gives the protein CTSSTSLVGGYNEQSF.

As to this clonotype: At one of its ends the junction is not consistent with the germline gene, which may arise from a read error. This chain links TRBV11-2 with TRBJ2-7; TRBD2 is a possible D gene (6 bases). The CDR3 is made up of 14 amino acids. Germline-derived CDR1 and CDR2 are SGHAT and FQNNGV. The CDR3 coding sequence is TGTGCCAGCTGCTTAGTGGGGGGTCCTGGCGAGCAGTACTTC. As protein: CASCLVGGPGEQYF.

As concerns this clonotype: The final CDR3 position lacks the conserved phenylalanine or tryptophan, pointing to a likely read error. V gene TRBV11-2 combines with J gene TRBJ2-3; 13 bases are a match to TRBD2. Germline V lookup: CDR1 SGHAT, CDR2 FQNNGV. The CDR3 sequence is 17 residues long. With V trimmed by 5 bases and J by 2 bases, 7 bases remained unmatched. The CDR3 spells CASSLGLAGPVTDTQYV. The CDR3 DNA sequence: TGTGCCAGCAGCCTGGGACTAGCGGGGCCCGTCACAGATACGCAGTATGTT.

Comments on this clonotype: Germline and junction disagree at one end, which may indicate a read error. The V gene is TRBV29-1, the J gene TRBJ2-7; D unclear. The CDR3 is made up of 13 amino acids. Germline CDR1 is SQVTM and CDR2 is ANQGSEA. This chain's CDR3 is CSVKGSSSYEQYF. CDR3 bases: TGCAGCGTTAAAGGTAGTAGCTCCTATGAGCAGTACTTC.

As to this clonotype: A single base separates this from a much larger clone, so it may be a read error. The chain recombines TRBV19 with TRBJ2-4; D is ambiguous. From germline, CDR1 is LNHDA and CDR2 SQIVND (reference sequence). This CDR3 has 15 residues. The CDR3 reads CASTDQHLARNIQYF. CDR3 nucleotide sequence: TGTGCCAGTACCGACCAACATTTAGCCAGAAACATTCAGTACTTC.

The sample holds many counts of this clonotype. The chain combines TRBV11-2 with TRBJ2-7; possible D gene TRBD1, 6 bases. Germline V gene data show CDR1 as SGHAT and CDR2 as FQNNGV. The CDR3 has 15 residues. The V gene lost 3 bases and the J gene lost 0 bases, with 12 bases spanning the gap. This CDR3 reads CASSFLQGPSYEQYF. The CDR3, as DNA: TGTGCCAGCAGCTTTCTACAGGGACCCTCCTACGAGCAGTACTTC.

The J gene is TRBJ2-3, the V gene TRBV4-3; weak D call: TRBD1 (6 bases). CDR1 and CDR2 from the germline V gene are LGHNA and YSLEER. The CDR3 is 18 residues long. The germline V and J ends were trimmed by 0 bases and 2 bases, with 18 bases remaining between them. CDR3 coding DNA: TGCGCCAGCAGCCAAGATGTAGGGACATCTATACTCACAGATACGCAGTATTTT. This gives the protein CASSQDVGTSILTDTQYF.

As to this clonotype: Compared with germline, one end of the junction differs, possibly owing to a read error. The genes are TRBV4-1 and TRBJ2-3; D unclear. Looked up from germline, CDR1 is MGHRA and CDR2 is YSYEKL. This CDR3 has 18 amino acids. The CDR3 sequence: CASSQLCMAAEDSDTQYF. Here the CDR3 DNA reads TGCGCCAGTAGCCAACTATGCATGGCAGCTGAAGACTCGGATACGCAGTATTTT.

V usage is TRBV14 and J usage is TRBJ2-7; TRBD2 aligns across 8 bases. Germline CDR1 and CDR2: SGHDN and FVKESK. The CDR3 runs 17 residues. Losses at the gene ends were 0 bases for V and 1 base for J; bases not matched to a gene: 8. The DNA of the CDR3 is TGTGCCAGCAGCCAAGAGTCAGCGGGGACTAGGTCCTACGAGCAGTACTTC. Its protein product is CASSQESAGTRSYEQYF.

This clonotype was seen just once. No conserved phenylalanine or tryptophan is present at the end of the CDR3, so a read error is the likely explanation. The V gene is TRBV6-2 or TRBV6-3, the J gene TRBJ2-7, with TRBD2 matching over 7 bases. Trimming took 10 bases from V and 3 from J; bases not matched to a gene: 12. Germline loops: CDR1 MNHEY, CDR2 SVGEGT. The CDR3 contains 14 residues. The DNA for the CDR3 is TGTGCCAATACATACACTAGCGTCGGCTACGAGCAGTACTTA. It codes for CANTYTSVGYEQYL.

With respect to this clonotype: It is likely a read error, because the conserved phenylalanine at the end of the CDR3 is missing. In DNA form, the CDR3 reads TGTGCCAGCAGCTTAGTGGTGCTAGCTGGAACCGGGGAGCTGTTTTCT. Encoded protein: CASSLVVLAGTGELFS. V gene TRBV11-2 combines with J gene TRBJ2-2; the D gene is possibly TRBD2 (5 bases). Germline V gene lookup returns CDR1 SGHAT and CDR2 FQNNGV. The CDR3 has 16 amino acids. V lost 1 base and J lost 5, with 14 bases in between.

Regarding this clonotype: The conserved phenylalanine or tryptophan normally closing the CDR3 is absent here, so this likely arose from a read error. The gene calls are TRBV11-2 and TRBJ2-5; 8 nucleotides agree with TRBD1. J lost 3 bases, V lost 5 bases, and 14 bases had no gene match. The CDR3 sequence is 17 residues long. The germline gives CDR1 SGHAT, CDR2 FQNNGV. CDR3 residues: CASSPPGQGFGKETQYL. The CDR3 DNA reads TGTGCCAGCAGCCCTCCTGGACAGGGATTTGGGAAAGAGACCCAGTACTTG.

The chain joins TRBV29-1 to TRBJ2-1; no reliable D call. Trimming removed 5 bases from V and 3 bases from J, with 17 bases in between. Germline V lookup: CDR1 SQVTM, CDR2 ANQGSEA. CDR3 length: 15 amino acids. CDR3 protein: CSVHSPRLNYNEQFF. The CDR3 DNA reads TGCAGCGTTCACTCCCCTCGGCTGAACTACAATGAGCAGTTCTTC.

Concerning this clonotype: The junction departs from the called germline gene at one end, perhaps through a read error. The chain is built from TRBV11-3 and TRBJ2-1; TRBD2 aligns across 16 bases. This CDR3 region has 17 residues. In germline, CDR1 is SGHNT, CDR2 YENEEA. The CDR3 loop is CANSLGLAGGVPPEQFF. The CDR3 DNA sequence: TGTGCCAACAGCTTGGGACTAGCGGGAGGGGTCCCTCCTGAGCAGTTCTTC. Combining the CDR3 with reference TRBV11-3 and TRBJ2-1 gives the whole variable domain EAGVVQSPRYKIIEKKQPVAFWCNPISGHNTLYWYLQNLGQGPELLIRYENEEAVDDSQLPKDRFSAERLKGVDSTLKIQPAELGDSAVYLCANSLGLAGGVPPEQFFGPGTRLTVL.

Of note for this clonotype: Relative to the germline gene, one junction end is altered; a read error may explain this. The J gene is TRBJ2-4, the V gene TRBV4-1; TRBD1 is a possible D gene (6 bases). The CDR3 has 16 amino acids. CDR1 is MGHRA and CDR2 is YSYEKL in the germline V gene. As DNA, the CDR3 is TGCGCCAGAAGCCCGGAGATGAATAGGGACACGTGCAAGTGGTACTTC. Translating gives CARSPEMNRDTCKWYF.

The chain combines TRBV29-1 with TRBJ1-2; D gene uncertain. V was cut by 5 bases and J by 5 bases, with 12 bases left in between. The CDR3 is 12 amino acids. CDR1 and CDR2 (germline): SQVTM, ANQGSEA. CDR3 residues: CSVPGRSYGYTF. CDR3 sequence (DNA): TGCAGCGTTCCGGGCAGGTCATATGGCTACACCTTC.

This clonotype was detected many times. V and J are TRBV12-3 or TRBV12-4 and TRBJ1-1, with 7 bases identical to TRBD1. The length of the CDR3 is 14 residues. V shed 10 bases, J shed 4 bases, and the junction held 12 bases outside the gene matches. CDR3: CATSPQGGLTEAFF. The CDR3 nucleotides read TGTGCCACCAGCCCGCAGGGGGGGCTCACTGAAGCTTTCTTT.

On this clonotype itself: The CDR3 carries no conserved terminal phenylalanine or tryptophan, so it likely arises from a read error. This chain uses TRBV19 with TRBJ1-2; D uncertain. Looked up from germline, CDR1 is LNHDA and CDR2 is SQIVND (reference sequence). V was pared by 5 bases and J by 8 bases, with 21 bases between. The CDR3 contains 15 residues. The CDR3 nucleotides read TGTGCCAGTAGTTACCGATCAGGTCCCGACGTGGGCTACACCTCC. It encodes CASSYRSGPDVGYTS.

Remarks on this clonotype: One end of the junction fails to match germline, which may point to a read error. This chain uses TRBV6-5 with TRBJ2-7; TRBD1 is a possible D gene (6 bases). This CDR3 has 15 residues. Germline-derived CDR1 and CDR2 are MNHEY and SVGAGI. The CDR3 loop is CANSYKDSSSYKQYF. The CDR3, as DNA: TGTGCCAACAGTTACAAGGACAGCAGCTCCTACAAACAGTACTTC.

In the case of this clonotype: At one end, the junction sequence differs from germline, possibly due to a read error. This chain uses TRBV7-9 with TRBJ1-2, with D possibly being TRBD1 (6 bases). The germline gives CDR1 SEHNR, CDR2 FQNEAQ (reference sequence). This CDR3 spans 14 amino acids. Here the CDR3 reads CASRWDRGFHGYIF. DNA of the CDR3: TGTGCCAGCAGATGGGATAGGGGGTTTCATGGCTACATCTTC.

Comment on this clonotype: No conserved phenylalanine or tryptophan ends this CDR3, so it is likely a read error. It is unclear where the CDR3 begins or ends on the DNA, so no DNA is shown, and the CDR3 is as TCRdb lists it. J is TRBJ1-4 and V is TRBV5-6. The V gene's germline CDR1 is SGHDT and CDR2 YYEEEE. The CDR3 is 14 residues long, counting both termini. CDR3 residues: CASSLAWLNEKLFY.

As concerns this clonotype: A read error may be the cause here, since a much bigger clone is one base away. The chain couples TRBV6-1 to TRBJ1-3, with D perhaps TRBD1 (5 bases). Trimming removed 2 bases at V and 2 bases at J, with 19 bases between. This CDR3 comprises 18 residues. Per the germline V gene, CDR1 is MNHNS and CDR2 is SASEGT. CDR3 nucleotide sequence: TGTGCCAGCAGTGAAAGGGCAGGGTTATTGGAAACTGGAAACACCATATATTTT. Encoded protein: CASSERAGLLETGNTIYF.

For this clonotype: A junction boundary mismatches the germline segment, possibly from a read error. The rearrangement joins TRBV10-2 to TRBJ2-3, with D possibly TRBD2 on 6 matching bases. Germline CDR1 WSHSY, CDR2 SAAADI. The CDR3 sequence is 14 residues long. CDR3 loop: CTSSGTSSTDTQYF. The CDR3 coding sequence is TGCACCAGCAGTGGTACTAGCAGCACGGATACGCAGTATTTT.

A note on this clonotype: Compared with germline, one end of the junction differs, possibly owing to a read error. The V and J genes are TRBV6-6 and TRBJ2-7; D is ambiguous. CDR3 length: 12 amino acids. Per the germline V gene, CDR1 is MNHNY and CDR2 is SVGAGI (reference sequence). In DNA, the CDR3 is TGTGCCAGCACTCCGCCCTACTCCGAGCAGTATTTC. Its protein is CASTPPYSEQYF.

The chain joins TRBV11-1 to TRBJ1-2; no clear D. Germline CDR1 reads SGHAT; CDR2 reads FQDESV (reference sequence). The V end was cut by 7 bases, the J end by 11 bases, with 23 bases between. The CDR3 length is 14 residues. The DNA for the CDR3 is TGTGCCAGCACCTTTTCAGTGTCCTCGGGAGGTTACACCTTC. This encodes CASTFSVSSGGYTF.

This clonotype was counted a few times. Relative to the germline gene, one junction end is altered; a read error may explain this. The J gene is TRBJ2-7, the V gene TRBV6-5, with D unresolved. Germline values: CDR1 MNHEY, CDR2 SVGAGI. The CDR3 extends over 15 amino acids. The CDR3: CASSYKDSSPYEQYF. In DNA, the CDR3 is TGTGCCAGCAGTTACAAGGATAGCAGCCCCTACGAACAGTACTTC.

Comment on this clonotype: Germline and junction disagree at one end, which may indicate a read error. Here the CDR3 reads CASSTYPVIEETHYF. CDR3 in DNA: TGTGCCAGCAGCACTTACCCCGTGATCGAAGAGACCCATTACTTC. J is TRBJ2-5 and V is TRBV12-3 or TRBV12-4; D remains unclear. The length of the CDR3 is 15 residues.